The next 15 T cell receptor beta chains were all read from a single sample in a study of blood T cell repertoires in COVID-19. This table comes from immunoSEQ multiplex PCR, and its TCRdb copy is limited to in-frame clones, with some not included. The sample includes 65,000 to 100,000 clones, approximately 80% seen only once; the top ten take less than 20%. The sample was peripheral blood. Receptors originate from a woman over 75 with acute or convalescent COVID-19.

The DNA for the CDR3 is TGTGCCAGCAGCGCACAACCGGGACAGCCACTTTCCTACGAGCAGTACTTC. Amino acids: CASSAQPGQPLSYEQYF. The chain recombines TRBV7-9 with TRBJ2-7; 7 bases are shared with TRBD1. Germline trimming cut 5 bases from V and 1 base from J; bases unmatched to any gene: 14. Germline CDR1 and CDR2: SEHNR and FQNEAQ (reference sequence). The CDR3 sequence is 17 residues long.

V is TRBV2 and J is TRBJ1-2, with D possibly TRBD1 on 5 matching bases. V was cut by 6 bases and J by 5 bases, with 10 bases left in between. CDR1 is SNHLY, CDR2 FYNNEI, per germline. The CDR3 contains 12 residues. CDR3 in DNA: TGTGCCAGCAGCCCCGGGGGGTATGGCTACACCTTC. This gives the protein CASSPGGYGYTF. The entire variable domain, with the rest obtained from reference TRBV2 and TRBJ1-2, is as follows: EPEVTQTPSHQVTQMGQEVILRCVPISNHLYFYWYRQILGQKVEFLVSFYNNEISEKSEIFDDQFSVERPDGSNFTLKIRSTKLEDSAMYFCASSPGGYGYTFGSGTRLTVV.

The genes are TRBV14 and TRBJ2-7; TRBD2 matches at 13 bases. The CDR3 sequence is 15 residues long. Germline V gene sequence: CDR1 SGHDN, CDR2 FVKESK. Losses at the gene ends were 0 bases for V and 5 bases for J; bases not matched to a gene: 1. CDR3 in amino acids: CASSQDGTSGDEQYF. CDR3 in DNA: TGTGCCAGCAGCCAAGATGGGACTAGCGGGGACGAGCAGTACTTC. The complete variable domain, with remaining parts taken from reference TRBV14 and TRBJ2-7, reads EAGVTQFPSHSVIEKGQTVTLRCDPISGHDNLYWYRRVMGKEIKFLLHFVKESKQDESGMPNNRFLAERTGGTYSTLKVQPAELEDSGVYFCASSQDGTSGDEQYFGPGTRLTVT.

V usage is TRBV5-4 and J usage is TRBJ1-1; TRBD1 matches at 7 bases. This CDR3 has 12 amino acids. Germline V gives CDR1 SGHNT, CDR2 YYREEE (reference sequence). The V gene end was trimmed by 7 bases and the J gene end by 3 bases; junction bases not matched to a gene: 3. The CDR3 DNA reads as TGTGCCAGCCGAGACAGGGACACTGAAGCTTTCTTT. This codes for CASRDRDTEAFF.

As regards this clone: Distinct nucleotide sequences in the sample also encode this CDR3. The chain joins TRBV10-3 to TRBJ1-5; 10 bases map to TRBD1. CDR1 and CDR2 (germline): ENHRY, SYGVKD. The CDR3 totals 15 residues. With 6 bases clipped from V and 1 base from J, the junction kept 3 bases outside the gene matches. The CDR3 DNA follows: TGTGCCATCAGGGGGACAGGGGACAGCAATCAGCCCCAGCATTTT. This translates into CAIRGTGDSNQPQHF.

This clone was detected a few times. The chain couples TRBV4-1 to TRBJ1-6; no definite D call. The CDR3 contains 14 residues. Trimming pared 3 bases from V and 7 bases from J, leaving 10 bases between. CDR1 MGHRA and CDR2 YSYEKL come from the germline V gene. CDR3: CASSQNAQNSPLHF. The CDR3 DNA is TGCGCCAGCAGCCAGAATGCTCAGAATTCACCCCTCCACTTT.

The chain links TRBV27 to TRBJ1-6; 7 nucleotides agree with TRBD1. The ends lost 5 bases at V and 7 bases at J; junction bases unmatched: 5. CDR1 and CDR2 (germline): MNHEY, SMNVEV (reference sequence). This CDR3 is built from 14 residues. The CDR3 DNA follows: TGTGCCAGCAGTCCGGGACAGCGGAATTCACCCCTCCACTTT. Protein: CASSPGQRNSPLHF.

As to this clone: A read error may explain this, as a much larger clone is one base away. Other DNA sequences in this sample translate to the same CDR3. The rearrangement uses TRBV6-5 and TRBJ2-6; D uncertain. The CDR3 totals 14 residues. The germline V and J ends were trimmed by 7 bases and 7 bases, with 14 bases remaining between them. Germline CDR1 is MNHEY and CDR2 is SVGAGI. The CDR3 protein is CASTPTHGANVLTF. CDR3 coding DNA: TGTGCCAGCACGCCGACACATGGAGCCAACGTCCTGACTTTC.

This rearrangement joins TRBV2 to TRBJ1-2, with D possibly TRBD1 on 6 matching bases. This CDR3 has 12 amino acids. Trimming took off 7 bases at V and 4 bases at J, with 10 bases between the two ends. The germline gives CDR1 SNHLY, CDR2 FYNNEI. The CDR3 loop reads CASTGGGYGYTF. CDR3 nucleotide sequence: TGTGCCAGCACGGGAGGGGGCTATGGCTACACCTTC.

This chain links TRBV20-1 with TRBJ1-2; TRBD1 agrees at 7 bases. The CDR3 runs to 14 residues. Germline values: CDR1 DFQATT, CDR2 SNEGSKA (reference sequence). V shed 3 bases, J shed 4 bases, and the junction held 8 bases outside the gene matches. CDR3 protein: CSASQGQQVYGYTF. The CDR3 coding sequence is TGCAGTGCTAGTCAGGGACAGCAGGTCTATGGCTACACCTTC.

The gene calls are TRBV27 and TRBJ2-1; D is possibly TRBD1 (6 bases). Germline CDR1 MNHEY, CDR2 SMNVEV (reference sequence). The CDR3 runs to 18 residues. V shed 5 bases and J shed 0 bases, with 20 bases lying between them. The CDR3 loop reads CASSPTLQGSSSYNEQFF. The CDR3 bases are TGTGCCAGCAGTCCAACCCTACAGGGTTCAAGCTCCTACAATGAGCAGTTCTTC.

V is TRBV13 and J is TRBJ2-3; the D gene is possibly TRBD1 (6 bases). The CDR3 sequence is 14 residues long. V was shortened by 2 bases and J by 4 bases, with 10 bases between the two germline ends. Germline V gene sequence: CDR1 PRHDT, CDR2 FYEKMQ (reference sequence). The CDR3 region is CASSLYSGADTQYF. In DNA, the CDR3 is TGTGCCAGCAGCTTATACTCAGGGGCAGATACGCAGTATTTT.

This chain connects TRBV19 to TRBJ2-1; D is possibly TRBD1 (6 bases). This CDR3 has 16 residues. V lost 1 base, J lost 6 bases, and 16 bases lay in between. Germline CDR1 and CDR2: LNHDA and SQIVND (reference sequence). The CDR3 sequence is CASSIATQGSGNEQFF. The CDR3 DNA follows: TGTGCCAGTAGTATAGCTACCCAGGGGTCCGGCAATGAGCAGTTCTTC. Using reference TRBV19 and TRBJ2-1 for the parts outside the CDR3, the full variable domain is DGGITQSPKYLFRKEGQNVTLSCEQNLNHDAMYWYRQDPGQGLRLIYYSQIVNDFQKGDIAEGYSVSREKKESFPLTVTSAQKNPTAFYLCASSIATQGSGNEQFFGPGTRLTVL.

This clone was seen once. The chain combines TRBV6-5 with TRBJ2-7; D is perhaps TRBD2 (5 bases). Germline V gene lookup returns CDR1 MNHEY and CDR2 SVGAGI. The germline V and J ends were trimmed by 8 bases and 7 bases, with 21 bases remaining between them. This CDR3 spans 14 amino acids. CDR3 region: CASGSSARGREQYF. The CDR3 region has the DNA TGTGCCAGCGGGAGTTCGGCGCGAGGTCGAGAGCAGTACTTC.

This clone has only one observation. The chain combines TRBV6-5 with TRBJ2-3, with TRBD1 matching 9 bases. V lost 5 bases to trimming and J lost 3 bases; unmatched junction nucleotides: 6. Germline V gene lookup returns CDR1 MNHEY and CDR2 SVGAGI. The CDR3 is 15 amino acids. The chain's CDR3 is CASSQQGAQTDTQYF. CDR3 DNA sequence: TGTGCCAGCAGTCAACAGGGGGCACAAACAGATACGCAGTATTTT.